A selection of T cell receptor beta chains follows, all from one sample in a study of T cell responses to AZD1222 COVID-19 vaccine. Generated by immunoSEQ multiplex PCR, the TCRdb table keeps only in-frame clones and is missing some. Of about 160,000 clones listed, around 90% are singletons. Sequences were derived from peripheral blood, sampled 28 days after the second AZD1222 dose. These receptors came from an adult who received the AZD1222 COVID-19 vaccine. Both conserved end residues are trimmed from each CDR3. The D gene is left open where the match is weak.

j_call d_call cdr3_length v_call cdr3_aa
TRBJ1-4 - 12 TRBV6-1 ASSEAAGREKLF
TRBJ2-1 - 12 TRBV11-2 ASSVRRTHNEQF
TRBJ2-2 TRBD2 13 TRBV29-1 SVEGLAGVTGELF
TRBJ2-7 TRBD2 13 TRBV19 ASSSTSGALGEQY
TRBJ1-1 TRBD1 13 TRBV18 ASSPQGAPATEAF
TRBJ2-5 - 9 TRBV30 AWNLRETQY
TRBJ2-7 TRBD1 12 TRBV19 ASSIGQAIYEQY
TRBJ2-5 - 12 TRBV7-2 ASSVRGGQGTQY
TRBJ2-1 TRBD2 15 TRBV5-1 ASSLLVIAGANNEQF
TRBJ1-1 - 12 TRBV11-2 ASSLDRVGTEAF
TRBJ1-5 - 14 TRBV19 ASSIEGSLFSQPQH
TRBJ1-1 - 11 TRBV7-9 ASSLPGYTEAF
TRBJ2-2 - 13 TRBV5-6 ASSSQGINTGELF
TRBJ1-4 - 12 TRBV12-5 ASGLGSPTEKLF
TRBJ1-3 - 12 TRBV14 ASSQELSINTIY
TRBJ1-4 TRBD1 13 TRBV6-5 ASKNSGQGNEKLF